This T cell receptor beta chain stems from a study of control samples from healthy donors and cancer patients. The protocol was immunoSEQ multiplex PCR, while the TCRdb copy is restricted to in-frame clones and leaves out a portion. The repertoire consists of some 130,000 clones, with 92% occurring once and the leading ten covering 2% to 2.5%. Germline-derived CDR1 and CDR2 are SGHNT and YYREEE (reference sequence). CDR3 size: 16 residues. On this clone itself: At one end the junction does not follow the germline gene, possibly because of a read error. Other DNA sequences in this sample translate to the same CDR3.

The chain employs TRBV5-4 and TRBJ1-1, with D uncertain. Input material: blood. The origin of this receptor is a woman in her 50s in good health. The DNA of the CDR3 is TGTGCTAGCAGCCCTTCCCTGGTGGGCGTGAACACTGAAGCTTTCTTT. Its translation is CASSPSLVGVNTEAFF.